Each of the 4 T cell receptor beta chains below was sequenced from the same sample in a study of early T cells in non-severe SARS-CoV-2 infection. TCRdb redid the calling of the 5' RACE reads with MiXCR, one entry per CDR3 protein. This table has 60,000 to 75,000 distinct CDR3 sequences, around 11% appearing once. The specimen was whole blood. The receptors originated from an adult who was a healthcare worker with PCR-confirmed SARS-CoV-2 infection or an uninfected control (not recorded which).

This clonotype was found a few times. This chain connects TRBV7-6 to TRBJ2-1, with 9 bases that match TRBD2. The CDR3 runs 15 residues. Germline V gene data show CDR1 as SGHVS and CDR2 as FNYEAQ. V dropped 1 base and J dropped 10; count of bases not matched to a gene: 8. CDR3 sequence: CASSLESGRPGEQFF. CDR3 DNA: TGTGCCAGCAGCTTAGAGAGCGGGAGGCCAGGAGAGCAGTTCTTC.

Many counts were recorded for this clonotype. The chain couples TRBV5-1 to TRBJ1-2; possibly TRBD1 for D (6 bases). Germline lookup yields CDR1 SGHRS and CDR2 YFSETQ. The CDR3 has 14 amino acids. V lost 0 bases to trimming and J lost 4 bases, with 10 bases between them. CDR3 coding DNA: TGCGCCAGCAGCTTGGACAGGGTGACCTATGGCTACACCTTC. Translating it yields CASSLDRVTYGYTF.

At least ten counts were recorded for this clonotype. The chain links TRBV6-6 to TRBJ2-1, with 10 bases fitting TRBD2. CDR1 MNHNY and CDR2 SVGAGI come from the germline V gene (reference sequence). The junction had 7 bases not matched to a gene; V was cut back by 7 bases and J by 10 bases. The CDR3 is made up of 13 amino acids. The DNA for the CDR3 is TGTGCCAGCATCTTACCGGGACTAGCGGAGCAGTTCTTC. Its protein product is CASILPGLAEQFF.

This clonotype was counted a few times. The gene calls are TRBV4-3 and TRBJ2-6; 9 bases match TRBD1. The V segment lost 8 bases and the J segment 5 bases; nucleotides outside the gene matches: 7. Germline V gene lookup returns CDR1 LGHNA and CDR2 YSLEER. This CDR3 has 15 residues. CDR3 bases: TGCGCCAGCGGGATGGGACAGGGCTGGGCCAACGTCCTGACTTTC. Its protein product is CASGMGQGWANVLTF.